The 25 T cell receptor beta chains presented below share a single source sample, sequenced in a study of graft-versus-host responses after intestinal transplantation. The method was immunoSEQ multiplex PCR; TCRdb's version includes in-frame clones alone and lacks a portion of them. The data show about 38,000 clones, with 75% to 90% seen just once and under 4% held by the top ten. Sequences were derived from PBMCs, sampled roughly 1,000 days after transplant. The receptor source for this set is a human patient who received an intestinal transplant, so some T cells may come from the graft donor.

The chain combines TRBV19 with TRBJ1-5; D may be TRBD1 (5 bases). Germline V gene lookup returns CDR1 LNHDA and CDR2 SQIVND (reference sequence). V shed 1 base and J shed 2 bases, with 12 bases lying between them. This CDR3 is built from 16 residues. The DNA of the CDR3 is TGTGCCAGTAGTATAGGTAGGGGTATGGGCAATCAGCCCCAGCATTTT. As protein: CASSIGRGMGNQPQHF.

This clone was observed a single time. The chain combines TRBV9 with TRBJ1-1; D is undetermined. V was trimmed by 0 bases and J by 2 bases, leaving 17 bases between them. Germline V gene data show CDR1 as SGDLS and CDR2 as YYNGEE. This CDR3 spans 17 amino acids. In DNA form, the CDR3 reads TGTGCCAGCAGCGTAGACCCTCAACAAGGGTTAAACACTGAAGCTTTCTTT. Translation: CASSVDPQQGLNTEAFF.

This clone was counted between two and nine times. The chain has TRBV13 and TRBJ1-2, with TRBD1 matching over 7 bases. The germline gives CDR1 PRHDT, CDR2 FYEKMQ (reference sequence). There are 16 residues in the CDR3. Losses at the gene ends were 5 bases for V and 4 bases for J; bases not matched to a gene: 13. CDR3 residues: CASSTGGTEGFYGYTF. The CDR3 region has the DNA TGTGCCAGCAGCACCGGGGGGACAGAAGGATTCTATGGCTACACCTTC.

The sample holds a few counts of this clone. J is TRBJ2-1 and V is TRBV5-1, with D possibly being TRBD2 (6 bases). Trimming left V 2 bases short and J 9 bases short, with 12 bases between. The germline CDR1 and CDR2 sequences are SGHRS and YFSETQ. CDR3 size: 13 residues. The CDR3 DNA reads TGCGCCAGCAGCTTTGGGGAGGAGAGTGAGCAGTTCTTC. This encodes CASSFGEESEQFF.

The chain recombines TRBV18 with TRBJ1-6, with TRBD1 matching over 7 bases. The CDR3 has 16 residues. Germline loops: CDR1 KGHSH, CDR2 LQKENI. V was pared by 6 bases and J by 9 bases, with 14 bases of the junction left unmatched. The CDR3 bases are TGTGCCAGCTCTGAACTGGACAGGCGAGGTGGTTCACCCCTCCACTTT. This gives the protein CASSELDRRGGSPLHF.

The chain recombines TRBV11-2 with TRBJ2-1, with TRBD1 as a possible D gene (5 bases). Germline V lookup: CDR1 SGHAT, CDR2 FQNNGV. CDR3 length equals 14 residues. V was clipped by 2 bases and J by 7 bases, with 12 bases between them. The DNA of the CDR3 is TGTGCCAGCAGCTTAAAGTCAGGGCCTAATGAGCAGTTCTTC. The encoded protein is CASSLKSGPNEQFF.

This clone was observed a single time. V gene TRBV5-1 combines with J gene TRBJ2-1, with 7 bases aligning to TRBD2. The CDR3 totals 14 residues. J lost 5 bases, V lost 0 bases, and 2 bases had no gene match. Germline V gene data show CDR1 as SGHRS and CDR2 as YFSETQ. CDR3 sequence (DNA): TGCGCCAGCAGCTTGGAACTAGCGAACAATGAGCAGTTCTTC. Translated: CASSLELANNEQFF.

This clone occurred a few times. This rearrangement joins TRBV11-1 to TRBJ2-3, with D perhaps assigned TRBD1 or TRBD2 (5 bases each). The CDR3 covers 15 residues. Germline-derived CDR1 and CDR2 are SGHAT and FQDESV (reference sequence). V was pared by 5 bases and J by 6 bases, with 18 bases between. In DNA form, the CDR3 reads TGTGCCAGCAGCATTGGGGGATCTGCACGGGATACGCAGTATTTT. Its translation is CASSIGGSARDTQYF.

This clone was seen a few times. The rearrangement joins TRBV6-5 to TRBJ1-2; D gene unclear. V was pared by 5 bases and J by 4 bases, with 14 bases between. There are 14 residues in the CDR3. The germline CDR1 and CDR2 sequences are MNHEY and SVGAGI. The CDR3 bases are TGTGCCAGCAGTGAAGAAACTTCCCCCTATGGCTACACCTTC. Translating gives CASSEETSPYGYTF.

The chain recombines TRBV12-5 with TRBJ1-5; TRBD1 agrees at 7 bases. Germline values: CDR1 LGHNT, CDR2 FRNRAP. The CDR3 is made up of 19 amino acids. Losses at the gene ends were 4 bases for V and 0 bases for J; bases not matched to a gene: 15. The CDR3 DNA follows: TGTGCTAGTGGTTCTCACCCGGGACAGAGGGAATATAGCAATCAGCCCCAGCATTTT. Protein sequence: CASGSHPGQREYSNQPQHF.

V is TRBV4-1 and J is TRBJ2-2; the D is unclear. The CDR3 is 13 amino acids. The germline CDR1 and CDR2 sequences are MGHRA and YSYEKL. The V and J ends lost 3 bases and 6 bases respectively, with 8 bases between them. This CDR3 is CASSQADPGELFF. The CDR3 coding sequence is TGCGCCAGCAGCCAGGCAGATCCCGGGGAGCTGTTTTTT.

This sequence joins TRBV6-1 and TRBJ1-1; D uncertain. The V gene lost 2 bases and the J gene lost 1 base, with 14 bases spanning the gap. CDR1 and CDR2 (germline): MNHNS, SASEGT. This CDR3 is built from 16 residues. CDR3 amino acids: CASSERDLGWNTEAFF. The CDR3 DNA sequence: TGTGCCAGCAGTGAAAGGGATTTAGGCTGGAACACTGAAGCTTTCTTT.

The chain carries TRBV21-1 and TRBJ2-2. TRBV21-1 is annotated as a pseudogene. The CDR3 consists of 16 residues. CDR3 nucleotides: TGTGCCAGCAGCAAAGCGCCCGTTATTAACACCGGGGAGCTGTTTTTT. Its translation: CASSKAPVINTGELFF.

This chain links TRBV28 with TRBJ1-5, with D uncertain. The CDR3 has 11 residues. Looked up from germline, CDR1 is MDHEN and CDR2 is SYDVKM. V was trimmed by 5 bases and J by 7 bases, leaving 6 bases between them. The chain's CDR3 is CASSTRQPQHF. CDR3 bases: TGTGCCAGCAGTACCCGGCAGCCCCAGCATTTT.

The chain uses TRBV6-1 and TRBJ2-3, with D maybe TRBD1 (6 bases). V gave up 4 bases and J gave up 0 bases, with 11 bases separating them. The CDR3 sequence is 15 residues long. Germline loops: CDR1 MNHNS, CDR2 SASEGT. Here the CDR3 reads CASSGFTGSTDTQYF. The CDR3 DNA reads TGTGCCAGCAGTGGCTTCACAGGGAGCACAGATACGCAGTATTTT.

The rearrangement joins TRBV7-2 to TRBJ2-7; D is undetermined. Trimming left V 2 bases short and J 2 bases short, with 13 bases between. The CDR3 runs to 15 residues. CDR1 is SGHTA, CDR2 FQGNSA, per germline. CDR3: CASSLPVPPTYEQYF. DNA of the CDR3: TGTGCCAGCAGCTTACCCGTTCCCCCTACCTACGAGCAGTACTTC.

The J gene is TRBJ1-3, the V gene TRBV2, with a possible D match to TRBD1 (5 bases). The CDR3 covers 15 residues. Trimming shortened V by 3 bases and J by 0 bases, and 9 bases separated the two germline ends. Germline CDR1 and CDR2: SNHLY and FYNNEI. The CDR3 loop is CASSEGRSSGNTIYF. In nucleotides, the CDR3 is TGTGCCAGCAGTGAGGGGCGGAGCTCTGGAAACACCATATATTTT.

The chain is built from TRBV28 and TRBJ1-4; 9 bases fit TRBD1. The germline CDR1 and CDR2 sequences are MDHEN and SYDVKM. With V trimmed by 9 bases and J by 6 bases, 5 bases remained unmatched. This CDR3 region has 13 residues. CDR3 coding DNA: TGTGCCAGTCGGGACAGGGTGTATGAAAAACTGTTTTTT. This encodes CASRDRVYEKLFF.

This clone showed up just once. The chain has TRBV27 and TRBJ2-7; 10 positions agree with TRBD1. This CDR3 region has 14 residues. V was clipped by 5 bases and J by 3 bases; unmatched bases: 4. CDR1 is MNHEY and CDR2 is SMNVEV in the germline V gene (reference sequence). The CDR3 region is CASSPWTGGYEQYF. CDR3 coding DNA: TGTGCCAGCAGTCCTTGGACAGGGGGCTACGAGCAGTACTTC.

The CDR3: CASSLAGPNYGYTF. CDR3 in DNA: TGTGCCAGCAGTTTAGCAGGGCCCAACTATGGCTACACCTTC. The chain recombines TRBV28 with TRBJ1-2; possibly TRBD1 for D (5 bases). The germline gives CDR1 MDHEN, CDR2 SYDVKM. V was clipped by 2 bases and J by 2 bases, with 9 bases between them. The CDR3 loop spans 14 amino acids.

The chain employs TRBV5-1 and TRBJ2-3, with 7 bases identical to TRBD2. Germline trimming cut 0 bases from V and 3 bases from J; bases unmatched to any gene: 1. Germline CDR1 reads SGHRS; CDR2 reads YFSETQ. The CDR3 is 14 residues long. This CDR3 reads CASSLGGGTDTQYF. CDR3 DNA: TGCGCCAGCAGCTTGGGCGGGGGAACAGATACGCAGTATTTT.

The genes are TRBV2 and TRBJ1-5, with D tentatively TRBD1 (5 bases). Germline V gene data show CDR1 as SNHLY and CDR2 as FYNNEI. V lost 2 bases and J lost 4, with 9 bases in between. The CDR3 loop spans 14 amino acids. This chain's CDR3 is CASSEWTLNQPQHF. CDR3 bases: TGTGCCAGCAGTGAATGGACACTAAATCAGCCCCAGCATTTT.

This clone was recorded a few times. The rearrangement joins TRBV18 to TRBJ1-2; 10 bases are shared with TRBD1. The CDR3 consists of 14 residues. In germline, CDR1 is KGHSH, CDR2 LQKENI. The junction had 4 bases not matched to a gene; V was cut back by 5 bases and J by 4 bases. The CDR3 nucleotides read TGTGCCAGCTCAAGGGGACAGGGGAGCTATGGCTACACCTTC. Its protein product is CASSRGQGSYGYTF.

The V gene is TRBV29-1, the J gene TRBJ2-5; D may be TRBD1 (7 bases). V was trimmed by 6 bases and J by 0 bases, leaving 14 bases between them. The germline V gene encodes CDR1 SQVTM and CDR2 ANQGSEA. The CDR3 contains 14 residues. The CDR3 DNA sequence: TGCAGCGTCCGAGCAGGGGGGTACCAAGAGACCCAGTACTTC. Amino acids: CSVRAGGYQETQYF. Full variable domain (remainder filled in from reference TRBV29-1 and TRBJ2-5): SAVISQKPSRDICQRGTSLTIQCQVDSQVTMMFWYRQQPGQSLTLIATANQGSEATYESGFVIDKFPISRPNLTFSTLTVSNMSPEDSSIYLCSVRAGGYQETQYFGPGTRLLVL.

There are a few counts of this clone. The chain joins TRBV9 to TRBJ1-4; D unresolved. The CDR3 loop spans 13 amino acids. The germline V gene encodes CDR1 SGDLS and CDR2 YYNGEE. V was clipped by 4 bases and J by 14 bases, with 18 bases between them. The CDR3 loop is CASSPDQEERLFF. DNA for the CDR3: TGTGCCAGCAGCCCCGACCAGGAGGAAAGGCTGTTTTTT.